The source of this T cell receptor (beta chain) is a study of T-cell memory formation after mild COVID-19. The junction had 6 bases not matched to a gene; V was cut back by 2 bases and J by 3 bases. Germline CDR1 MNHEY, CDR2 SVGEGT. This CDR3 is 15 amino acids long. TCRdb used MiXCR to reprocess the 5' RACE reads, holding one entry per CDR3 protein. The sample includes hundreds of thousands of distinct CDR3 sequences, roughly 17% of them seen just once. V gene TRBV6-2 or TRBV6-3 combines with J gene TRBJ2-7; 8 positions agree with TRBD2. The sequenced material came from PBMCs or a T cell subset sorted from them (not recorded which). This TCR derives from an adult woman who had mild COVID-19 (a few samples of this study predate the infection). Cell type and time point are not known. The CDR3 DNA reads as TGTGCCAGCAGTTACGCTGGACTAGCTGGCTACGAGCAGTACTTC. Residues: CASSYAGLAGYEQYF.